This T cell receptor (beta chain) came from a study of post-analysis software for immune sequencing data. Turning to the study itself: The study covered relapsing-remitting, secondary progressive and progressive-relapsing courses of multiple sclerosis.

This clonotype was seen at least ten times. Antigen: not known. Tagging with unique molecular identifiers was a feature of the TCR beta cDNA libraries. One entry per CDR3 protein, called by TCRdb with MiXCR from the PCR reads. The data show some 260,000 distinct CDR3 sequences, approximately 34% seen once. This CDR3 comprises 15 residues. CDR1 SGHRS and CDR2 YFSETQ come from the germline V gene. The J segment lost 5 bases and the V segment lost 4 bases, leaving 8 bases of the junction unmatched. Study-wide results and caveats: Patients had higher frequencies than controls of about 5 TRBV segments, including TRBV5-6, TRBV5-1 and TRBV20-1.

Source material: blood. This clonotype originated in a girl aged 5-17 years with multiple sclerosis. The chain recombines TRBV5-1 with TRBJ1-2; 10 bases map to TRBD1. This CDR3 is CASSRSGTGEYGYTF. CDR3 nucleotide sequence: TGCGCCAGCAGCCGATCTGGGACAGGGGAGTATGGCTACACCTTC.